This TCR beta chain was sequenced for a study of prognosis after radiotherapy for stage I lung cancer (dated by TCRdb to the early 2020s). In terms of the full investigation: Between April 2018 and early 2019, approximately 20 stage I NSCLC patients were enrolled in Nanjing, China. Newly diagnosed primary stage I lung tumors occurred in some 15 patients, and oligometastatic NSCLC after surgical resection of the primary tumor occurred in five or six. All patients were considered medically inoperable, owing to comorbidities in roughly 11 and refusal of surgery in several. The cohort comprised 13 men and six or seven women with a median age of approximately 74 years, ranging from about 50 to 85 years. On tumor histology, some 11 patients had adenocarcinoma and several had squamous cell carcinoma. SBRT was delivered in 3 to 5 fractions with a biologically effective dose of at least 100 Gy, and image-guided IMRT or VMAT was used for delivery. In every patient, SBRT was given without any concurrent therapy. About 20% of the 19 patients developed distant metastases after SBRT, at a median of around seven months; the other 15 showed no significant progression. This study profiled peripheral blood TCR beta repertoires from stage I NSCLC patients before and after stereotactic body radiotherapy and linked the repertoires to distant failure. For each of the 20 or so patients, one blood sample was taken before SBRT and one after, so the study sequenced about 40 samples in total.

Compared with the rest of its sample, this clonotype is medium-sized (0.01 to 0.1%). Its antigen is currently not known. It has no much larger one-base neighbor in the sample; base qualities were not kept. From cysteine to phenylalanine, the CDR3 is 14 amino acids long. The read is trimmed to its CDR3 DNA, 42 bases read in frame from base 1. From the germline V gene, CDR1 is SGHTA and CDR2 is FQGTGA. The V and J ends are trimmed by 5 bases and 0 bases, leaving 8 bases between them. Two rounds of multiplex PCR were performed to amplify the TCR beta CDR3 region from genomic DNA. In the first round of PCR, primers specific to each TRBV and TRBJ gene were used, and the primer sequences are filed in Chinese patent CN105087789A. The second PCR round used universal primers. The Roche High Pure PCR Template Preparation Kit was used to extract genomic DNA from frozen PBMCs. An Illumina HiSeq 3000 was used to sequence the libraries paired-end with 151 bp reads. The authors' analysis ran thus. CutAdapt was used to discard raw reads that did not contain the multiplex PCR primer sequences. Using PEAR, the high-quality paired reads were merged into contigs. By aligning each contig to reference sequences, MiXCR assigned the TRB V, D and J gene segments to that contig. CDR3 sequences were clustered by base quality and sequence similarity to remove sequencing errors. Diversity was measured as Shannon entropy normalized by the natural log of productive TCR sequence number. Clonality was defined as one minus Shannon entropy divided by the natural log of the number of unique clonotypes. Using the Youden index from ROC curves, the researchers picked the repertoire-metric cut-offs for progression-free survival, and all analyses were carried out in R 3.5.3. TCRdb handled the public reads itself, with Q25 trimming in fastp and clone calling in MiXCR, and kept productive beta chains. Records with the same CDR3 protein are collapsed into one entry carrying the most frequent genes and DNA. TCRdb assigned the V and J calls; the authors' analysis was not used. Counted in this sample were roughly 30,000 distinct CDR3 sequences; 40% to 55% of them appeared once. The top ten constitute 15% to 20% of the sample.

A history of other malignancies or of prior chemotherapy or radiotherapy was absent in all patients, and node-negative disease was shown on CT and PET/CT in all patients. About 6.3 milliliters of peripheral venous blood were drawn into EDTA tubes at each of two time points. Ficoll-Paque Plus density-gradient centrifugation was used to isolate PBMCs. Right after collection, samples were kept at -80 degrees C until analysis. Overall study outcomes, separate from this receptor: After SBRT, the number of unique TCR clones decreased (median around 10,000 before versus about 7,000 after; Wilcoxon paired P=0.011). All reported P values were unadjusted for multiple comparisons. Limitations of the study included a small cohort and short follow-up, and the study findings need independent validation. No determination of tumor specificity was made for expanded TCR clones. Post-SBRT Shannon entropy and its change from baseline were lower in patients who developed distant metastases; baseline Shannon entropy was not associated with metastases. TRBV and TRBJ usage frequencies reportedly differed by metastasis status, in two V genes at baseline and in some 10 V and two J genes after SBRT.

The input for sequencing was PBMCs, taken before or after stereotactic body radiation therapy (not recorded which). This chain joins TRBV7-3 to TRBJ2-1; there is no confident call for the D gene. This TCR was sampled from a donor aged 50 or older with non-small cell lung cancer. The nucleotides read TGTGCCAGCAGCCCGCAGAGCTCCTACAATGAGCAGTTCTTC. Translated, it reads CASSPQSSYNEQFF. Beyond the CDR3, the reference TRBV7-3 and TRBJ2-1 genes provide the residues; the full variable domain reads: GAGVSQTPSNKVTEKGKYVELRCDPISGHTALYWYRQSLGQGPEFLIYFQGTGAADDSGLPNDRFFAVRPEGSVSTLKIQRTERGDSAVYLCASSPQSSYNEQFFGPGTRLTVL.